The present entry profiles one TCR beta chain with its context. The antigen it binds to is not known. No base qualities exist here, and no much larger clone lies one base off it. The CDR3 numbers 15 residues from cysteine through phenylalanine. Only the CDR3 DNA stays, 45 bases, in frame from base 1. CDR1 and CDR2 are drawn from the germline V gene: MGHDK, SYGVNS. V ends up 5 bases short and J 4 bases short, with an unmatched junction base count of 6. The cohort comprised some 730 healthy bone marrow donors. At the time of sampling, every cohort member was nominally healthy, though immune exposures that went unrecorded were likely present. The donor tested CMV seropositive and was one of the 289 seropositive cohort members. Each donor provided a peripheral blood sample, and peripheral blood mononuclear cells were used for TCR beta sequencing. The Qiagen DNeasy Blood Extraction Kit was used to extract genomic DNA from the blood cell samples.

The library was generated by the immunoSEQ multiplex PCR assay. The multiplex PCR relied on a mix of 60 forward primers for TCR Vbeta segments and 13 reverse primers for TCR Jbeta segments. A multiplex PCR assay on genomic DNA amplified the CDR3 region of rearranged TCR beta genes. On the Illumina HiSeq System, the amplified TCR beta libraries were sequenced as 87-base-pair reads. The paper's processing steps were these. In a later analysis, 80 million or so unique TCR beta chains were counted across the 666 repertoires, and about 10 million of these chains were shared by at least two donors. To remove PCR and sequencing errors, raw reads were error-corrected and collapsed into unique sequences using a nearest-neighbor algorithm that merged closely related sequences. Alignment of CDR3 sequences to IMGT reference sequences was used to assign V, D and J gene segments. Each retained sequence needed at least a six-nucleotide match to both a V gene segment and a J gene segment. A rearrangement was called productive if the CDR3 had no stop codons and remained in frame with V and J, and every other rearrangement was called non-productive. CDR3 was defined according to IMGT convention as the region running from the second conserved V-encoded cysteine to the conserved J-encoded phenylalanine. Sequences without an unambiguous match to a single V gene segment were excluded from the earlier analysis of about 640 of the donors. In an earlier analysis of 587 of the donors, a V segment was called functional when productive rearrangements were above 56.7%, and segregating when the standard deviation between donors exceeded 5%. A statistical classification framework was developed to diagnose cytomegalovirus status using the catalog of TCR beta chain sequences. A later analysis assigned V and J genes by comparing TCR nucleotide sequences with IMGT/GENE-DB human TR gene sequences. A later analysis assigned CDR3 sequences and most-parsimonious VDJ recombination scenarios with the TCRdist pipeline. In a later analysis, each TCR beta chain was defined by its CDR3 amino acid sequence together with its V-gene family, and reads without a unique V-gene family were excluded. A later analysis removed nearly 600 highly shared, low-generation-probability nucleotide sequences to deal with suspected cross-contamination and a sequencing artifact. For each public chain, a later analysis derived a clonal expansion index from normalized ranks of inferred template counts within each repertoire. Generation probabilities in a later analysis came from a VDJ recombination model fitted to out-of-frame rearrangements, and those results were checked against IGoR. In a later analysis, hypergeometric tests were used to score TCR-TCR, TCR-HLA and TCR-CMV co-occurrence, with a repertoire-size bias correction applied to TCR pairs. To estimate false discovery rates, a later analysis permuted the HLA or CMV assignments 20 times. In a later analysis, co-occurring TCRs were grouped using DBSCAN, and TCRdist sequence similarity was added for clustering within HLA-allele-positive subsets. Repertoires with fewer than 30,000 or more than 120,000 public chains, plus five repertoires with anomalous nucleotide sharing, were excluded from co-occurrence clustering. In its TCRdb copy, this immuneACCESS table keeps in-frame sequences only and misses some clones. Where compared with another copy, unresolved V genes explain less than half of these, and the others have no known cause. V and J calls and clone size are as listed in that table; D and trimming were resolved from the DNA. Across this sample there are 160,000 or so clones, with about four fifths seen only once. The ten largest clones take up approximately 5% of the sample.

This entry comes from a study of cytomegalovirus exposure and HLA in healthy donors (dated by TCRdb to 2016 to 2017). Study-level background: An earlier analysis of more than 550 of the donors reported 250 to 350 Gb of sequence data and 117 million unique TCR beta sequences obtained from approximately 180 million T cells. In a later genetic analysis, genome-wide SNP genotypes for about three fifths of the roughly 670 donors were used, and that subset was treated as a discovery cohort. Roughly five DR-DQ haplotypes were treated as single units for association and clustering because of strong linkage in the cohort. HLA typing covered class I and class II loci at four-digit resolution. High-throughput TCR immunosequencing, statistical association of individual TCRs with disease status, and machine learning were combined to predict cytomegalovirus infection status. On average, roughly 250,000 unique TCR beta nucleotide sequences were sequenced per donor among a few hundred genotyped donors of the cohort, with roughly 18% of those sequences being non-productive. All discovery cohort repertoires had been generated using a single sequencing platform. The number of typed donors differed by locus: roughly 629-640 for A, B, C, DRB1 and DQB1; about 520 for DQA1; over 600 for DPA1; and roughly 470 for DPB1. Donor age, sex, ethnicity and CMV serostatus were collected together with the repertoire data. To study patterns of TCR occurrence, a later analysis re-analyzed previously published TCR beta repertoires from several hundred donors and added high-resolution HLA genotyping. An earlier analysis of roughly 600 of the donors used high-throughput TCR beta sequencing to judge whether each TCR beta V gene segment behaved as functional or pseudogenic. The study aimed to test whether signatures of past pathogen exposure could be identified by cataloging public T cell receptors. The study used immunosequencing to profile the T cell repertoires of approximately 690 subjects and linked those repertoires to cytomegalovirus serostatus. Roughly 300 gigabases of sequencing data and around 87 million unique TCR sequences were included in an early release covering 550 to 800 HLA-typed donors. Of the approximately 400 genotyped donors, over 80% were placed in the genetic ancestry cluster associated with self-reported Caucasian donors. A separate validation cohort of more than 100 different subjects was used in addition to the roughly 620-subject first cohort. The later analysis used no new phenotypic data to find candidate immune exposures, relying instead on TCR beta sequences and their occurrence across donors. Overall results and qualifications from the work: In vitro tests confirmed that a few of the cytomegalovirus-associated TCR beta chains recognize cytomegalovirus antigens. While some public TCRs were present in many individuals, most TCR sequences turned up only very rarely across donors. When HLA alleles, especially DR and DQ, strongly co-occurred, TCR associations were difficult to assign to individual alleles. Seventeen rarely observed V segments, including chromosome 9 orphons, were excluded from the earlier analysis of a few hundred of the donors because counts were too low. A later analysis found that most CMV-associated TCR beta chains appeared HLA-restricted, with HLA associations seemingly driven largely by CMV exposure. According to the authors, the approach could potentially be generalized to other disease states and immunological phenotypes. In a later analysis, 15,000 to 20,000 TCR beta sequences were associated with specific HLA alleles at a false discovery rate of 0.05. A further reported finding was that TCR beta sequences accurately predicted the HLA-A and HLA-B alleles for most subjects in the first cohort. An earlier analysis of roughly 570 of the donors showed that most TCR beta V segments appeared in productive rearrangements either about 87% or about 30% of the time, which broadly matched IMGT annotations. In the study, approximately 150 TCR beta chains were listed as associated with cytomegalovirus. In a later analysis, HLA-associated TCR beta chains were found to be more clonally expanded and to have lower generation probabilities than equally common non-associated chains. According to a later genetic analysis, donors in an Asian-associated ancestry cluster had fewer N-insertions in productive TCRs than the approximately 650-donor mean. The 87-base-pair reads could not distinguish some IMGT-functional V segments, including TRBV6-2 and TRBV6-3, so those segments were excluded. The classifier was reported to diagnose cytomegalovirus status with high specificity and sensitivity in both the original cohort and the validation cohort. CMV serostatus was the only immune exposure information available for the cohort. Roughly uniform sequencing depth across donors was assumed in presence/absence analyses, although this assumption may not hold. Because HLA typing was missing for some donors at each locus, association tests included only the typed subset. Linkage disequilibrium might explain the correlated functional status among segregating V segments, but an unknown experimental factor could not be ruled out. A later analysis found that TCR association rates varied across HLA loci, with DRB1 alleles showing the most associated TCRs and HLA-C alleles the fewest. In a later genetic analysis, a missense DCLRE1C variant was associated with V-gene and J-gene trimming of TCR beta chains, and the association was replicated in an independent cohort. Several of the top co-occurrence clusters appeared to be linked to parvovirus B19, influenza, CMV and Epstein-Barr virus, according to a later analysis. A group of highly shared sequence variants was considered likely to be a technical artifact of the sequencing pipeline. The cohort was sequenced for TCR beta chains only, and without alpha or paired-chain data the features that could be detected were limited.

The source is a woman under 30 in good health and CMV-seropositive. Sequencing used PBMCs. The receptor chain draws on TRBV25-1 and TRBJ2-5, with 11 bases aligning to TRBD2. The CDR3 here reads CASSYPGLAVETQYF. The bases read TGTGCCAGCAGTTATCCGGGACTAGCGGTAGAGACCCAGTACTTC.